Detailed here is one TCR beta chain. These data belong to a study of blood T cell repertoires in COVID-19. Study at large: COVID-19 samples, acute and convalescent, were from the United States, Italy and Spain. From T cells, B-cell-depleted T cells, or PBMCs came the material, which was cDNA or gDNA.

In the authors' workflow: Using reference gene primer amplification, nucleated cell counts were estimated. The assay was immunoSEQ multiplex PCR, and TCRdb's table has in-frame clones only and misses some. From that table come the V and J calls and clone size; the DNA was used to work out D and trimming. Of about 260,000 clones in the sample, 87% are singletons; the top ten hold less than 1.6%. The material sequenced was peripheral blood. The source is a woman in her thirties or forties who had recovered from COVID-19.

CDR3 protein: CASSEDGFRTDTQYF. CDR3 nucleotide sequence: TGTGCCAGCAGTGAAGACGGGTTTCGCACAGATACGCAGTATTTT. This chain uses TRBV2 with TRBJ2-3; D is undetermined. The CDR3 totals 15 residues. In germline, CDR1 is SNHLY, CDR2 FYNNEI. Trimming shortened V by 1 base and J by 1 base, and 9 bases separated the two germline ends.